This TCR beta chain was identified in a study of cytomegalovirus exposure and HLA in healthy donors. The CDR3 has 16 residues. CDR1 and CDR2 (germline): LGHNA, YNFKEQ. The V gene end was trimmed by 2 bases and the J gene end by 2 bases; junction bases not matched to a gene: 4. It was with 60 Vbeta and 13 Jbeta primers that the PCR ran. This table comes from immunoSEQ multiplex PCR, and its TCRdb copy is limited to in-frame clones, with some not included. The sample has 190,000 or so clones, about 76% seen once; the top ten hold approximately 0.39%. This receptor was obtained from a male donor in good health and CMV-seropositive. The sample taken for sequencing was PBMCs. The chain combines TRBV4-2 with TRBJ1-4, with 8 bases matching TRBD1. CDR3 in amino acids: CASSQTGGTTNEKLFF. In DNA, the CDR3 is TGTGCCAGCAGCCAAACAGGGGGGACGACTAATGAAAAACTGTTTTTT.